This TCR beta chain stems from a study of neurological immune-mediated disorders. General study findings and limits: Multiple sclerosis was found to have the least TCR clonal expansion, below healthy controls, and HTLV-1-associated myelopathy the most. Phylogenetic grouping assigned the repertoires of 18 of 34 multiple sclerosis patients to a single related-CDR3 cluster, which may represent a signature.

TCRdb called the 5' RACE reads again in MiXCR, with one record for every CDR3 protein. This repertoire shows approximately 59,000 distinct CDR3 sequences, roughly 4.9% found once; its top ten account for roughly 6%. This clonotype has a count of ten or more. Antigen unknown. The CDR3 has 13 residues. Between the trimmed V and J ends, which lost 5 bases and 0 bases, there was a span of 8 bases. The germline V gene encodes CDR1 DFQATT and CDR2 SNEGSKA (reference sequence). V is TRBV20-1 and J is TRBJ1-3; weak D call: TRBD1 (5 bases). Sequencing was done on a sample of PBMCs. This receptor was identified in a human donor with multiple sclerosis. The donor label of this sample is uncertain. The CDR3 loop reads CSALTVSGNTIYF. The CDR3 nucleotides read TGCAGTGCTTTGACAGTCTCTGGAAACACCATATATTTT.